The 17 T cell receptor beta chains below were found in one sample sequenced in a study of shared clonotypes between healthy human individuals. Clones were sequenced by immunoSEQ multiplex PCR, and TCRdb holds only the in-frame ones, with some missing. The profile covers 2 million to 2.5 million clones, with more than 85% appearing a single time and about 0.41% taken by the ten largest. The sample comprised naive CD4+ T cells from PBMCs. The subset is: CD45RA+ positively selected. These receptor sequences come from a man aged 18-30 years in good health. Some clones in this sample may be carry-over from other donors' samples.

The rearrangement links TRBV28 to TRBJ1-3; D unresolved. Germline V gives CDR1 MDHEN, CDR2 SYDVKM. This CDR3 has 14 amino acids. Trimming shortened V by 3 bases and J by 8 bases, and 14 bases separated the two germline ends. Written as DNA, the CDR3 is TGTGCCAGCAGTTTCAGTATCTCCGCAGACACCATATATTTT. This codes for CASSFSISADTIYF. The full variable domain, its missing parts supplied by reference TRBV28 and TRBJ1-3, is DVKVTQSSRYLVKRTGEKVFLECVQDMDHENMFWYRQDPGLGLRLIYFSYDVKMKEKGDIPEGYSVSREKKERFSLILESASTNQTSMYLCASSFSISADTIYFGEGSWLTVV.

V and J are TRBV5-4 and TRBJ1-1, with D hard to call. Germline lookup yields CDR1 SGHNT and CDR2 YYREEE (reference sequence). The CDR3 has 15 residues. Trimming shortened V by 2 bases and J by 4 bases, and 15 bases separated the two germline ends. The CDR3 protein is CASSLSVGLATEAFF. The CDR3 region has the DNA TGTGCCAGCAGCTTATCGGTCGGGCTCGCCACTGAAGCTTTCTTT.

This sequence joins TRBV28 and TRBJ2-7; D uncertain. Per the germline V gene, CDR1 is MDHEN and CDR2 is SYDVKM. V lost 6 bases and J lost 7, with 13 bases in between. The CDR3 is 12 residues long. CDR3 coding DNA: TGTGCCAGCAGCCTCAGTGGGAAAGAGCAGTACTTC. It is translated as CASSLSGKEQYF.

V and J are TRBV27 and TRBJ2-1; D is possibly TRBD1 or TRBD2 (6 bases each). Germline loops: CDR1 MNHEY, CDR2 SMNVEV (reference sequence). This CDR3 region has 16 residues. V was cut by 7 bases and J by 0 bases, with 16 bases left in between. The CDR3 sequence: CASTRGAGSSYNEQFF. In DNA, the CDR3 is TGTGCCAGCACAAGGGGGGCGGGAAGCTCCTACAATGAGCAGTTCTTC.

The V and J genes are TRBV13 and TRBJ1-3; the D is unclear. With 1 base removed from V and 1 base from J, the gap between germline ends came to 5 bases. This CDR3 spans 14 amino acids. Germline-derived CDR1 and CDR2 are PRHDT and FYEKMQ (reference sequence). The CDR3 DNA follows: TGTGCCAGCAGCTTAGTAAGGTCTGGAAACACCATATATTTT. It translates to CASSLVRSGNTIYF.

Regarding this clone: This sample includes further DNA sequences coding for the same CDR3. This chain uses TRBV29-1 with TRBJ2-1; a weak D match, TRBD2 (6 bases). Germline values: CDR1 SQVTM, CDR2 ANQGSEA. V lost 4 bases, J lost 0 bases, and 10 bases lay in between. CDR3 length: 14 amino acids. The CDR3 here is CSVVRGSSYNEQFF. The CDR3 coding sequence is TGCAGCGTTGTCCGGGGGAGCTCCTACAATGAGCAGTTCTTC.

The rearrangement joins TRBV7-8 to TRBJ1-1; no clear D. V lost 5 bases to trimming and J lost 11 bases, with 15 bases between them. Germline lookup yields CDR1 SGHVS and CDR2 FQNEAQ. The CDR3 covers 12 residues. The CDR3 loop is CASSPWGGRAFF. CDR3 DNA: TGTGCCAGCAGCCCATGGGGTGGGCGGGCTTTCTTT.

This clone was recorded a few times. CDR3 loop: CAWIGALNTEAFF. Written as DNA, the CDR3 is TGTGCCTGGATAGGGGCCCTGAACACTGAAGCTTTCTTT. V gene TRBV30 combines with J gene TRBJ1-1, with D perhaps matching TRBD1 (5 bases). Per the germline V gene, CDR1 is GTSNPN and CDR2 is SVGIG (reference sequence). The CDR3 has 13 residues. V lost 4 bases, J lost 0 bases, and 9 bases lay in between.

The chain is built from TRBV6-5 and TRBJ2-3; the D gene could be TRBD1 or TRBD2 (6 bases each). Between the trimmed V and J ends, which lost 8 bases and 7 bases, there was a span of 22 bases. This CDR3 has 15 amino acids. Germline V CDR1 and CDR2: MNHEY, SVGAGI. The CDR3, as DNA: TGTGCCAGCGGGTGGCGGGACGGGACAACCAATACGCAGTATTTT. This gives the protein CASGWRDGTTNTQYF.

Written as DNA, the CDR3 is TGTGCCAGCAGCTTGACCCTATCCACTGAAGCTTTCTTT. Encoded protein: CASSLTLSTEAFF. The chain combines TRBV5-4 with TRBJ1-1; D uncertain. Trimming took off 1 base at V and 4 bases at J, with 8 bases between the two ends. This CDR3 is built from 13 residues. The germline V gene has CDR1 SGHNT and CDR2 YYREEE (reference sequence). The entire variable domain, with the rest obtained from reference TRBV5-4 and TRBJ1-1, is as follows: ETGVTQSPTHLIKTRGQQVTLRCSSQSGHNTVSWYQQALGQGPQFIFQYYREEENGRGNFPPRFSGLQFPNYSSELNVNALELDDSALYLCASSLTLSTEAFFGQGTRLTVV.

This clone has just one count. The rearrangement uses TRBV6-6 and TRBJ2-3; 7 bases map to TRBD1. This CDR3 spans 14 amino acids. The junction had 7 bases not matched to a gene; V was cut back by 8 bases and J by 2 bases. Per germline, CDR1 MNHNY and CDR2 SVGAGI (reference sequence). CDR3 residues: CASGLDRSTDTQYF. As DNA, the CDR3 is TGTGCCAGCGGGCTGGACAGGTCCACAGATACGCAGTATTTT.

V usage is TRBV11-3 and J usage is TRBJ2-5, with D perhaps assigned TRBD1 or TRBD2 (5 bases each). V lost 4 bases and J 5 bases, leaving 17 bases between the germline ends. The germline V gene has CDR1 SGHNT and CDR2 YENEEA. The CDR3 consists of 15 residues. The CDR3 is CASSSQGSWGETQYF. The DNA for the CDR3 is TGTGCCAGCAGCTCCCAGGGTAGTTGGGGGGAGACCCAGTACTTC.

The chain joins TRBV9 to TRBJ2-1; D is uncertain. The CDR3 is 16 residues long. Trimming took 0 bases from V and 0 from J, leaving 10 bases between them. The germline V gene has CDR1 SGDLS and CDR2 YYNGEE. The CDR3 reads CASSVASSISYNEQFF. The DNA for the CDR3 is TGTGCCAGCAGCGTAGCCTCCTCGATCTCCTACAATGAGCAGTTCTTC.

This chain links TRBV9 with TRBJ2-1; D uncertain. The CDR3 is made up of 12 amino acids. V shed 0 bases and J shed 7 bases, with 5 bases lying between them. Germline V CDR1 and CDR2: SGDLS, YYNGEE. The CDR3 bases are TGTGCCAGCAGCGTAGCTGGTAATGAGCAGTTCTTC. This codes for CASSVAGNEQFF.

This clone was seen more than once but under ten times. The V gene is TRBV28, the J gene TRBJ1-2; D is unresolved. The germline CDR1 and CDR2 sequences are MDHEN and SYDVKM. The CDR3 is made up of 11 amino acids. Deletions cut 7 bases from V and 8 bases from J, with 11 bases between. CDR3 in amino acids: CASKGDGGYTF. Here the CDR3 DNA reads TGTGCCAGCAAAGGAGACGGGGGCTACACCTTC.

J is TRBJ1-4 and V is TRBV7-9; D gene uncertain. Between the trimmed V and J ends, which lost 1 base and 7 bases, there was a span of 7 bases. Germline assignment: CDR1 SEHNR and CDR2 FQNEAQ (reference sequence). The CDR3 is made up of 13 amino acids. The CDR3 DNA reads TGTGCCAGCAGCTTAGGTTCGGGTGAAAAACTGTTTTTT. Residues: CASSLGSGEKLFF.

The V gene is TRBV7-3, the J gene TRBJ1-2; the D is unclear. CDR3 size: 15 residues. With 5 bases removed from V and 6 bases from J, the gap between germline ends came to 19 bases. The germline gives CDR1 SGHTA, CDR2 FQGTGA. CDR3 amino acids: CASSQNRGDEDGYTF. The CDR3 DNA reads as TGTGCCAGCAGCCAAAACCGGGGAGATGAAGATGGCTACACCTTC.